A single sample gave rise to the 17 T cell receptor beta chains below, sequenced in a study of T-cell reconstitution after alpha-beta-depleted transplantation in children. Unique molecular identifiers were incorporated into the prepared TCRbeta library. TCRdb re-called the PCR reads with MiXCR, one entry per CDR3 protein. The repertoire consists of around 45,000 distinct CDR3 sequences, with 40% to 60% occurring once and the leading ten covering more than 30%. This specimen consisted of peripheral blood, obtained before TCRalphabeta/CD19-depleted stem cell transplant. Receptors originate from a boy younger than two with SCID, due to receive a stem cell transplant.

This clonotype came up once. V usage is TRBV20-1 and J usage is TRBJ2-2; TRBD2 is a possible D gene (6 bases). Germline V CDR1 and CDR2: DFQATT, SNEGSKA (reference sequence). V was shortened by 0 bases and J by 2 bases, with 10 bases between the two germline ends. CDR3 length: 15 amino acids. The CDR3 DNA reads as TGCAGTGCTAGAGAGGCTAGCGCAAACACCGGGGAGCTGTTTTTT. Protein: CSAREASANTGELFF.

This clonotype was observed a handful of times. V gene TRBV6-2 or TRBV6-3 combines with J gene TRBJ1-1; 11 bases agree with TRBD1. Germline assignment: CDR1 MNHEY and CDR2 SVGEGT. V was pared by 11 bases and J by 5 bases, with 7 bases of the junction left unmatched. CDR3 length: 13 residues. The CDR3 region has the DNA TGTGCCGGCACGGACAGGGGGCGAACTGAAGCTTTCTTT. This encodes CAGTDRGRTEAFF.

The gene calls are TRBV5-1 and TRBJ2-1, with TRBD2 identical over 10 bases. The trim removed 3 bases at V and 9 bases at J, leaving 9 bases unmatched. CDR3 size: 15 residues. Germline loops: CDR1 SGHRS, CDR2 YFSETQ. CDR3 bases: TGCGCCAGCAGCTCGCTAGCGGGGGCCTCAGGTGAGCAGTTCTTC. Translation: CASSSLAGASGEQFF.

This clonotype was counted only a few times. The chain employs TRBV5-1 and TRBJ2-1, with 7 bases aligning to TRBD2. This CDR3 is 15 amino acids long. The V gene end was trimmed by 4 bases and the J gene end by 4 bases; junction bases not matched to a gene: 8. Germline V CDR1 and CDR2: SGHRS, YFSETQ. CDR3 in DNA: TGCGCCAGCAGCCCGAGCGGGGTGGTATACAATGAGCAGTTCTTC. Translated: CASSPSGVVYNEQFF.

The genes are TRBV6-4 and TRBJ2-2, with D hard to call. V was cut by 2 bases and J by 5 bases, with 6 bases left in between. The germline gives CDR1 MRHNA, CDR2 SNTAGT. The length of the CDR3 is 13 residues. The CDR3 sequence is CASSDRVTGELFF. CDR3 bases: TGTGCCAGCAGTGACAGGGTTACCGGGGAGCTGTTTTTT.

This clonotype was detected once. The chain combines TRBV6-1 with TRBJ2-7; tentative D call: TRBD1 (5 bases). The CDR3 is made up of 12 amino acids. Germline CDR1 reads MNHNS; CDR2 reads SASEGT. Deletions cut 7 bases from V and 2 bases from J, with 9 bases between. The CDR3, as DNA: TGTGCCAGCATGGGGCAAGCCTACGAGCAGTACTTC. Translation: CASMGQAYEQYF.

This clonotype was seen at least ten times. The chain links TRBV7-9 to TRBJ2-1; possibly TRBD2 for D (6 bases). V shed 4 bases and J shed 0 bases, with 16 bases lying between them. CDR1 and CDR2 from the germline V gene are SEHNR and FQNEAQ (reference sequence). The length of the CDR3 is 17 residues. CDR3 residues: CASSSRGLSNSYNEQFF. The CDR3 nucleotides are TGTGCCAGCAGCTCCCGGGGACTTAGTAACTCCTACAATGAGCAGTTCTTC.

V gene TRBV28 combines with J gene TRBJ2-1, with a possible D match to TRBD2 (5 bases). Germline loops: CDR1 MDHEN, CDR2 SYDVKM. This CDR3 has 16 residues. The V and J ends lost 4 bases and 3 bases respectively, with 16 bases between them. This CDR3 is CASSSFEGSDYNEQFF. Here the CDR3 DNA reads TGTGCCAGCAGTTCGTTTGAGGGCTCGGACTACAATGAGCAGTTCTTC.

The CDR3 nucleotides read TGTGCCAGCAGTTGGCCCCGGGGGGGGAATTCTAGCACAGATACGCAGTATTTT. It specifies CASSWPRGGNSSTDTQYF. The chain employs TRBV12-3 or TRBV12-4 and TRBJ2-3, with TRBD2 matching 8 bases. This CDR3 is 18 amino acids long. Germline trimming cut 4 bases from V and 0 bases from J; bases unmatched to any gene: 12.

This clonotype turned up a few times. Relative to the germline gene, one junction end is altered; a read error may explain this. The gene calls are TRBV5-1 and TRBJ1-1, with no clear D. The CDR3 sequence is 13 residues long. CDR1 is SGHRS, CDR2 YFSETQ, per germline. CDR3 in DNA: TGCGCCAGCAGGTTGGGCCAGAACACTGAAGCTTTCTTT. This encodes CASRLGQNTEAFF. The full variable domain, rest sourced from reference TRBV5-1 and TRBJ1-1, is KAGVTQTPRYLIKTRGQQVTLSCSPISGHRSVSWYQQTPGQGLQFLFEYFSETQRNKGNFPGRFSGRQFSNSRSEMNVSTLELGDSALYLCASRLGQNTEAFFGQGTRLTVV.

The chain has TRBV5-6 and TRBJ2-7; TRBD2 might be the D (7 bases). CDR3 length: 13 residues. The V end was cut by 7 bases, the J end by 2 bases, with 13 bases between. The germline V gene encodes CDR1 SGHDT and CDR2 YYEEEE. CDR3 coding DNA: TGTGCCAGCGACGGGGGGCCTCCCTACGAGCAGTACTTC. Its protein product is CASDGGPPYEQYF. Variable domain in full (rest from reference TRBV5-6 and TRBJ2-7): DAGVTQSPTHLIKTRGQQVTLRCSPKSGHDTVSWYQQALGQGPQFIFQYYEEEERQRGNFPDRFSGHQFPNYSSELNVNALLLGDSALYLCASDGGPPYEQYFGPGTRLTVT.

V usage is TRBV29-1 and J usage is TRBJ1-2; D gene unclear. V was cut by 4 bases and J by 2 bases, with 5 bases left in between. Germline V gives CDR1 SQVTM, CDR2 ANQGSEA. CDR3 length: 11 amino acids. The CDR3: CSVGRNYGYTF. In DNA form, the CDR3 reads TGCAGCGTTGGTCGGAACTATGGCTACACCTTC.

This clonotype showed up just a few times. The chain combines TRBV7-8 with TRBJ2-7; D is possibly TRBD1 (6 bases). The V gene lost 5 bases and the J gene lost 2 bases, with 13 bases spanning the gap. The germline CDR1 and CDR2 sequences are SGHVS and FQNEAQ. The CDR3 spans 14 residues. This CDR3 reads CASSNPRDTYEQYF. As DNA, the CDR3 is TGTGCCAGCAGCAACCCTCGGGACACCTACGAGCAGTACTTC.

The chain's CDR3 is CASSGIGETQYF. The CDR3 coding sequence is TGCGCCAGCAGCGGGATAGGAGAGACCCAGTACTTC. The rearrangement uses TRBV5-1 and TRBJ2-5, with D uncertain. The CDR3 runs 12 residues. CDR1 is SGHRS and CDR2 is YFSETQ in the germline V gene. The V end lost 4 bases, the J end lost 4 bases, and 8 bases lay between the germline ends.

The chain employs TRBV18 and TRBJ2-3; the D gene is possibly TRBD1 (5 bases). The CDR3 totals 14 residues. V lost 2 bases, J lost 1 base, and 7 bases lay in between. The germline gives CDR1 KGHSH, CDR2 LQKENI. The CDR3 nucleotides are TGTGCCAGCTCACCAATGGGGCGCACAGATACGCAGTATTTT. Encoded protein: CASSPMGRTDTQYF.

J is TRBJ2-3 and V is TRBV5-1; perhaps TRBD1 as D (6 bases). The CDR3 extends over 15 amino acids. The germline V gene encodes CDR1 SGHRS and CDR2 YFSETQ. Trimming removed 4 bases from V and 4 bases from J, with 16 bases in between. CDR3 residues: CASSNNPGQPDTQYF. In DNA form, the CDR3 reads TGCGCCAGCAGCAACAACCCGGGACAACCAGATACGCAGTATTTT.

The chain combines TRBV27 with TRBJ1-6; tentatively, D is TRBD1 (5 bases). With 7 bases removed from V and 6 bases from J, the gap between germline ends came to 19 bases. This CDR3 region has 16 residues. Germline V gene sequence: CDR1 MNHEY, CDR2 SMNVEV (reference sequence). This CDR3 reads CASTSLGAGVNSPLHF. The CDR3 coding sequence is TGTGCCAGCACATCCCTAGGGGCAGGAGTTAATTCACCCCTCCACTTT.